Presented here are 24 T cell receptor beta chains from one specimen sequenced in a study of T cells in Graves' hyperthyroidism and ophthalmopathy. TCR beta CDR3 regions were amplified from RNA. Carried out on the TCR CDR3, a first-round RT-PCR used the HTBI primer set. MiXCR, run by TCRdb on the multiplex PCR reads, gives a single entry per CDR3 protein. The data contain roughly 660,000 distinct CDR3 sequences, 15% to 20% of them singletons. Input material: blood. Receptors originate from a man aged 50-59 years with Graves' hyperthyroidism.

In its sample, this clonotype was seen many times. This chain uses TRBV12-3 or TRBV12-4 with TRBJ2-1, with D hard to call. The length of the CDR3 is 13 residues. V gave up 4 bases and J gave up 9 bases, with 13 bases separating them. The CDR3 is CASSSRPVGEQFF. The CDR3 bases are TGTGCCAGCAGTTCCCGACCAGTGGGTGAGCAGTTCTTC.

This CDR3 is CASSLGGVAGSYEQYF. CDR3 in DNA: TGTGCCAGCAGCTTGGGGGGCGTAGCGGGTTCCTACGAGCAGTACTTC. The V call is TRBV5-4, the J call TRBJ2-7; 7 bases match TRBD2. Per the germline V gene, CDR1 is SGHNT and CDR2 is YYREEE (reference sequence). The CDR3 length is 16 residues. Unmatched junction bases numbered 7, after V lost 0 bases and J lost 1 base.

This clonotype was picked up many times. The V gene is TRBV3-1, the J gene TRBJ2-7, with D unclear. Trimming stripped 3 bases from V and 0 bases from J, with 0 bases between. The CDR3 consists of 11 residues. Germline CDR1 is LGHDT and CDR2 is YNNKEL (reference sequence). CDR3 DNA sequence: TGTGCCAGCAGCCACTCCTACGAGCAGTACTTC. This gives the protein CASSHSYEQYF.

This chain connects TRBV20-1 to TRBJ2-4, with 7 bases that match TRBD1. J gave up 0 bases and V 5 bases, and 4 bases lay outside the gene matches. CDR3 length: 14 residues. The germline CDR1 and CDR2 sequences are DFQATT and SNEGSKA (reference sequence). CDR3 residues: CSAVQGIAKNIQYF. CDR3 nucleotides: TGCAGTGCTGTACAGGGGATAGCCAAAAACATTCAGTACTTC.

In this sample, this clonotype turned up a few times. Possible read error: a much larger clone is one base away. The chain has TRBV6-1 and TRBJ1-1; 7 positions agree with TRBD1. The germline CDR1 and CDR2 sequences are MNHNS and SASEGT. V shed 6 bases and J 12 bases; nucleotides not matched to a gene: 13. This CDR3 comprises 13 residues. The CDR3 reads CASSCRATGLTFF. CDR3 DNA: TGTGCCAGCAGCTGCCGGGCGACAGGGTTGACTTTCTTT.

J is TRBJ1-5 and V is TRBV28; D not resolved. Germline-derived CDR1 and CDR2 are MDHEN and SYDVKM. Between the trimmed V and J ends, which lost 8 bases and 3 bases, there was a span of 8 bases. The CDR3 is 12 amino acids. CDR3: CASGVINQPQHF. The CDR3 nucleotides are TGTGCCAGCGGAGTCATCAATCAGCCCCAGCATTTT.

This clonotype was observed many times. The chain uses TRBV11-2 and TRBJ1-6, with TRBD1 as a possible D gene (6 bases). CDR1 is SGHAT, CDR2 FQNNGV, per germline. This CDR3 spans 14 amino acids. V dropped 3 bases and J dropped 9 bases, with 12 bases sitting between them. The CDR3 is CASSFMDSLSPLHF. The DNA of the CDR3 is TGTGCCAGCAGCTTTATGGACAGCCTTTCACCCCTCCACTTT.

The rearrangement uses TRBV6-1 and TRBJ1-5, with no clear D. Trimming left V 6 bases short and J 10 bases short, with 19 bases between. Germline values: CDR1 MNHNS, CDR2 SASEGT. This CDR3 is built from 14 residues. CDR3 bases: TGTGCCAGCAGCACTTGGAGTATAGCGACTCCCCAGCATTTT. It codes for CASSTWSIATPQHF.

This chain uses TRBV11-2 with TRBJ2-1; D is possibly TRBD1 or TRBD2 (5 bases each). This CDR3 is built from 14 residues. Germline V CDR1 and CDR2: SGHAT, FQNNGV. V lost 1 base, J lost 8 bases, and 12 bases lay in between. CDR3 residues: CASSLGQGVYEQFF. CDR3 nucleotides: TGTGCCAGCAGCTTAGGGCAGGGAGTCTATGAGCAGTTCTTC.

Only a few counts were recorded for this clonotype. The V call is TRBV2, the J call TRBJ1-1; the D is unclear. CDR3 size: 13 residues. Looked up from germline, CDR1 is SNHLY and CDR2 is FYNNEI. V was cut by 10 bases and J by 0 bases, with 12 bases left in between. The CDR3 DNA sequence: TGTGCCACTACAGCTACCATGAACACTGAAGCTTTCTTT. Translation: CATTATMNTEAFF.

The chain links TRBV6-5 to TRBJ1-4; D might be TRBD1 (5 bases). The CDR3 covers 15 residues. V dropped 4 bases and J dropped 8 bases, with 17 bases sitting between them. The germline gives CDR1 MNHEY, CDR2 SVGAGI. CDR3 protein: CASSSPGLPPEKLFF. CDR3 DNA: TGTGCCAGCAGTTCTCCGGGACTACCCCCAGAAAAACTGTTTTTT.

Ten or more counts support this clonotype. The V call is TRBV28, the J call TRBJ2-5; 7 nucleotides line up with TRBD1. V lost 5 bases and J lost 7; bases outside the gene matches: 10. The CDR3 spans 14 residues. Germline CDR1 is MDHEN and CDR2 is SYDVKM. For the CDR3, the DNA is TGTGCCAGCAGTACCGGGACAGTTTTGGGGACCCAGTACTTC. It translates to CASSTGTVLGTQYF. Filled out from reference TRBV28 and TRBJ2-5, the complete variable domain reads DVKVTQSSRYLVKRTGEKVFLECVQDMDHENMFWYRQDPGLGLRLIYFSYDVKMKEKGDIPEGYSVSREKKERFSLILESASTNQTSMYLCASSTGTVLGTQYFGPGTRLLVL.

As regards this clonotype: A much bigger clone sits one base away, suggesting this may be a read error. The CDR3 DNA reads as TGTGCCAGCTTGTTGGGAGAGGCCCAGTACTTC. This encodes CASLLGEAQYF. The chain has TRBV2 and TRBJ2-5; tentative D call: TRBD2 (5 bases). This CDR3 is 11 amino acids long. Germline values: CDR1 SNHLY, CDR2 FYNNEI.

This clonotype was observed a handful of times. This sequence joins TRBV3-1 and TRBJ2-7; TRBD2 matches at 12 bases. Looked up from germline, CDR1 is LGHDT and CDR2 is YNNKEL (reference sequence). The CDR3 is 17 amino acids. The V gene end was trimmed by 4 bases and the J gene end by 3 bases; junction bases not matched to a gene: 10. In DNA form, the CDR3 reads TGTGCCAGCAGCCTTCACGCTAGCGGGAGGGACCTCTACGAGCAGTACTTC. Residues: CASSLHASGRDLYEQYF.

The V call is TRBV2, the J call TRBJ2-7, with 8 nucleotides matching TRBD2. After removal of 6 bases from V and 0 bases from J, the junction contained 7 bases not matched to a gene. CDR1 is SNHLY and CDR2 is FYNNEI in the germline V gene. The CDR3 runs to 15 residues. CDR3 sequence (DNA): TGTGCCAGCAGCCCTATGGCGGGGGGCTCCTACGAGCAGTACTTC. Translated, it gives CASSPMAGGSYEQYF.

This clonotype was seen many times. The chain uses TRBV2 and TRBJ2-1; maybe TRBD2 (5 bases). Germline CDR1 is SNHLY and CDR2 is FYNNEI. The CDR3 spans 14 residues. V was pared by 2 bases and J by 12 bases, with 17 bases between. Written as DNA, the CDR3 is TGTGCCAGCAGTGAAAGAGAGGGCCGCCGGGGGCAGTTCTTC. This sequence encodes CASSEREGRRGQFF.

This chain uses TRBV9 with TRBJ2-2; TRBD2 matches at 11 bases. With 3 bases clipped from V and 0 bases from J, the junction kept 16 bases outside the gene matches. The length of the CDR3 is 21 residues. The V gene's germline CDR1 is SGDLS and CDR2 YYNGEE. The CDR3 loop reads CASSGFTKEGTSGANTGELFF. The CDR3 region has the DNA TGTGCCAGCAGCGGCTTTACTAAAGAGGGGACTAGCGGAGCGAACACCGGGGAGCTGTTTTTT.

The V gene is TRBV7-2, the J gene TRBJ1-1; D is undetermined. V lost 0 bases to trimming and J lost 4 bases, with 15 bases between them. This CDR3 is 16 amino acids long. CDR1 is SGHTA, CDR2 FQGNSA, per germline. The CDR3 DNA reads TGTGCCAGCAGCTTAGCGCCGTGGAGACTACGCACTGAAGCTTTCTTT. It translates to CASSLAPWRLRTEAFF.

This clonotype showed up many times. The chain joins TRBV11-3 to TRBJ1-2; 7 bases map to TRBD1. The CDR3 totals 13 residues. Germline CDR1 reads SGHNT; CDR2 reads YENEEA. The J segment lost 7 bases and the V segment lost 3 bases, leaving 5 bases of the junction unmatched. For the CDR3, the DNA is TGTGCCAGCAGCTTGCCAGGGGGTGGTGGCTACACCTTC. Translated, it gives CASSLPGGGGYTF.

The rearrangement joins TRBV20-1 to TRBJ2-1; 7 bases match TRBD2. CDR1 is DFQATT and CDR2 is SNEGSKA in the germline V gene (reference sequence). The J segment lost 15 bases and the V segment lost 5 bases, leaving 10 bases of the junction unmatched. The CDR3 covers 11 residues. CDR3 in DNA: TGCAGTGCTCCCGACGGGGGGTTAGGGTTCTTC. It codes for CSAPDGGLGFF.

This clonotype was seen a few times. The chain has TRBV27 and TRBJ1-5, with 7 nucleotides matching TRBD1. Germline loops: CDR1 MNHEY, CDR2 SMNVEV (reference sequence). CDR3 length: 15 amino acids. The J segment lost 4 bases and the V segment lost 0 bases, leaving 3 bases of the junction unmatched. In DNA, the CDR3 is TGTGCCAGCAGTTTATCGAGACAGGGAAATCAGCCCCAGCATTTT. Its translation: CASSLSRQGNQPQHF.

In its sample, this clonotype was seen many times. The rearrangement links TRBV6-1 to TRBJ1-1, with D unclear. The CDR3 totals 15 residues. With 4 bases removed from V and 0 bases from J, the gap between germline ends came to 12 bases. Germline V gives CDR1 MNHNS, CDR2 SASEGT. The CDR3 DNA follows: TGTGCCAGCAGTGGGGCAGGCCCCATGAACACTGAAGCTTTCTTT. Amino acids: CASSGAGPMNTEAFF.

The rearrangement uses TRBV2 and TRBJ2-1; TRBD2 agrees at 9 bases. The CDR3 loop spans 16 amino acids. The V gene end was trimmed by 6 bases and the J gene end by 7 bases; junction bases not matched to a gene: 13. The V gene's germline CDR1 is SNHLY and CDR2 FYNNEI. As DNA, the CDR3 is TGTGCCAGCAGCCAGGGTCCTAGCGGGAAGTCGAATGAGCAGTTCTTC. Residues: CASSQGPSGKSNEQFF.

On this clonotype itself: This may be a read error, as it is one base from a much larger clone. This sequence joins TRBV12-3 or TRBV12-4 and TRBJ2-7; possibly TRBD1 for D (6 bases). Judging by the DNA end, TRBJ2-1 fits better; the J call may be wrong. This CDR3 comprises 16 residues. The CDR3 coding sequence is TGTGCCAGCACCATGTACTCCGGACAGAGCTTCTACGAGCAGTTCTTC. This translates into CASTMYSGQSFYEQFF.